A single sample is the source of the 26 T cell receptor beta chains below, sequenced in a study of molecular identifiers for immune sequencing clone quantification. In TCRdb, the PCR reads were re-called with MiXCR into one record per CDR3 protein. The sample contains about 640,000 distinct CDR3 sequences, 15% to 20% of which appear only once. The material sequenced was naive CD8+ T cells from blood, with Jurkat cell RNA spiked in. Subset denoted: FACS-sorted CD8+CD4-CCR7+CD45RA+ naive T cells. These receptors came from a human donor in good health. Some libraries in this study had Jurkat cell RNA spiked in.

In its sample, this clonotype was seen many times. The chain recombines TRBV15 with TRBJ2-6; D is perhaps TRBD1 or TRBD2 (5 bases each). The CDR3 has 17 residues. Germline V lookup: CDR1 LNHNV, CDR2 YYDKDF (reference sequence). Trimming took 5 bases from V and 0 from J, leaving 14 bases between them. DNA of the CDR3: TGTGCCACCAGCCGGGGACGGACGGTCTCTGGGGCCAACGTCCTGACTTTC. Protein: CATSRGRTVSGANVLTF.

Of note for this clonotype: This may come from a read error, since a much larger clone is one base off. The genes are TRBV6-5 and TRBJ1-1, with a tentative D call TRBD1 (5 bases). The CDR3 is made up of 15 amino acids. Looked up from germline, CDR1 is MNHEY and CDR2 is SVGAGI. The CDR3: CVSSYSAVGGTEAFF. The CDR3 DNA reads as TGTGTCAGCAGTTACTCCGCCGTGGGGGGCACTGAAGCTTTCTTT.

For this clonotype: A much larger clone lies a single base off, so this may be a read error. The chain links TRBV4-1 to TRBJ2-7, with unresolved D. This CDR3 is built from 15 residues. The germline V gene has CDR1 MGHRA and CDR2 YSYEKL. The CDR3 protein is CASSQGQQSSYEQCF. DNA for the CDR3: TGCGCCAGCAGCCAAGGGCAGCAGAGCTCCTACGAGCAGTGCTTC.

DNA for the CDR3: TGTGCCAGCAGCTTAGAGGGGCCAGGGCTCAATGAAAAACTGTTTTTT. As protein: CASSLEGPGLNEKLFF. V gene TRBV7-2 combines with J gene TRBJ1-4, with a tentative D call TRBD1 (5 bases). The V gene lost 1 base and the J gene lost 5 bases, with 14 bases spanning the gap. Germline CDR1 reads SGHTA; CDR2 reads FQGNSA. This CDR3 is 16 amino acids long.

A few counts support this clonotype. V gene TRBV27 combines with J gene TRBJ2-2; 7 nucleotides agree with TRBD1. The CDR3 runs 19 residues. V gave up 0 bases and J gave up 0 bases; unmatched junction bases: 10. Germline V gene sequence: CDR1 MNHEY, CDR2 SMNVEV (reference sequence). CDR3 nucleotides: TGTGCCAGCAGTTTATCATGGGACAGAGTAATCGCGAACACCGGGGAGCTGTTTTTT. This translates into CASSLSWDRVIANTGELFF.

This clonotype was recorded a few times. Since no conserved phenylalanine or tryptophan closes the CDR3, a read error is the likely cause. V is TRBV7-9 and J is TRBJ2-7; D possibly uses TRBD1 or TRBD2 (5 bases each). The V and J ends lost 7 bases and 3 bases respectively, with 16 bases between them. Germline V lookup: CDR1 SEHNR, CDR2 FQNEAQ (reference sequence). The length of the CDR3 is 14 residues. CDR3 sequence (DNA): TGTGCCAGCAACTTGGACGGGGCGCACTACGAGCAGTACTCC. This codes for CASNLDGAHYEQYS.

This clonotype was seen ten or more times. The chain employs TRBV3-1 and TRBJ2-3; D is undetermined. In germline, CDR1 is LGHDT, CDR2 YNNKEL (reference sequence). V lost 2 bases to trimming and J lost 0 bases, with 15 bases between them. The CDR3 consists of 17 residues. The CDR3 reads CASSQLSLAGSTDTQYF. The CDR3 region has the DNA TGTGCCAGCAGCCAACTTTCTCTGGCAGGCAGCACAGATACGCAGTATTTT.

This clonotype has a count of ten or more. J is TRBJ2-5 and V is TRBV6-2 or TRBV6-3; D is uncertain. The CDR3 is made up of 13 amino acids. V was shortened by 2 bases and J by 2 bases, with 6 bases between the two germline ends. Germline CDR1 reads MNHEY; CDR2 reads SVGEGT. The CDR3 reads CASSYPWQETQYF. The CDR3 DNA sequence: TGTGCCAGCAGTTACCCGTGGCAAGAGACCCAGTACTTC.

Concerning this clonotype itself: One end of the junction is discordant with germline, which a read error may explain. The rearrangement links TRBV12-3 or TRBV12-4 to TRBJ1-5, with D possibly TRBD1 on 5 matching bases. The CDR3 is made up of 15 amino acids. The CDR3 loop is CASSLGQGLNQPRHF. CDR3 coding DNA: TGTGCCAGCAGTTTAGGGCAGGGTTTGAATCAGCCCCGGCATTTT.

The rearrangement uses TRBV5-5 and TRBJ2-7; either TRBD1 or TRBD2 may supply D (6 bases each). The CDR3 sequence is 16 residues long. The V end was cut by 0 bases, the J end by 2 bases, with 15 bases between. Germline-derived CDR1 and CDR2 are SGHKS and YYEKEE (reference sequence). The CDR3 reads CASSLVGGKTTYEQYF. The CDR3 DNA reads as TGTGCCAGCAGCTTGGTAGGGGGGAAAACAACCTACGAGCAGTACTTC.

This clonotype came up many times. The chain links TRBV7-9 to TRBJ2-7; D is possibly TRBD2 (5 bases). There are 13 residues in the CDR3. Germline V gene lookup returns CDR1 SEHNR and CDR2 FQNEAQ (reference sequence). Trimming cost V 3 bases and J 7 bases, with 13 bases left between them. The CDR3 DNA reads TGTGCCAGCAGCTTTCCGGGTACGGGGGAGCAGTACTTC. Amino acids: CASSFPGTGEQYF.

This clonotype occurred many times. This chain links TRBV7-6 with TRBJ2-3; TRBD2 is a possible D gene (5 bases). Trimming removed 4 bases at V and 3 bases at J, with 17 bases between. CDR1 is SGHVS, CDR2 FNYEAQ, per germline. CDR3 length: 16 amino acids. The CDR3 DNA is TGTGCCAGCAGCTACCCCTCGAGCGGACTTACAGATACGCAGTATTTT. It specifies CASSYPSSGLTDTQYF.

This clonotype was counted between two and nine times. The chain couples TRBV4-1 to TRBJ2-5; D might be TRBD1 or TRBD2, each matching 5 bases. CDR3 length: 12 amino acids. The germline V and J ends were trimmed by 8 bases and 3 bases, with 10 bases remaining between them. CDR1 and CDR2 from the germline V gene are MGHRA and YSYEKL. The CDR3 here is CASGGPEETQYF. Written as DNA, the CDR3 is TGCGCCAGCGGGGGTCCTGAAGAGACCCAGTACTTC.

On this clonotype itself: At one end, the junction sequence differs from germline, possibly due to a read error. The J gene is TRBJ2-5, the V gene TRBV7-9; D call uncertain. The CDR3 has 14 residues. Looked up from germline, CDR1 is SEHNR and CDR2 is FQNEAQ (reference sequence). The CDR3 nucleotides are TGTGCCGGCAGCTTAGTTGGGCGGCAAGGGACCCAGTACTTC. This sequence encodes CAGSLVGRQGTQYF.

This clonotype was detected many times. The CDR3 DNA sequence: TGTGCCAGCAGAAGACAGAGGGGCGCCTATAGCAATCAGCCCCAGCATTTT. Translating gives CASRRQRGAYSNQPQHF. The V call is TRBV21-1, the J call TRBJ1-5; TRBD1, the table's D call, lacks a check against the DNA. TRBV21-1 is given as a pseudogene. The CDR3 is 17 amino acids.

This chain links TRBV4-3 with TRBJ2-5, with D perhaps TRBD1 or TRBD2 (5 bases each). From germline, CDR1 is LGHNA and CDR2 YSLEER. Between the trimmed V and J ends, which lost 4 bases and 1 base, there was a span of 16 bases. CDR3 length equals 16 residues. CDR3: CASSRSIGTSQETQYF. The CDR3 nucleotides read TGCGCCAGCAGCCGAAGCATCGGGACGTCCCAAGAGACCCAGTACTTC.

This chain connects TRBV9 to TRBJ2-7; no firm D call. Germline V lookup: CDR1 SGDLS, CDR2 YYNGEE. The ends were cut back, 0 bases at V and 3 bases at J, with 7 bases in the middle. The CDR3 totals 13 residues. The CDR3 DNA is TGTGCCAGCAGCGTAGCTGGGGACTACGAGCAGTACTTC. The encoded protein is CASSVAGDYEQYF.

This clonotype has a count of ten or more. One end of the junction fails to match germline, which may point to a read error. The CDR3 sequence: CASSLPGQDYEQYF. The CDR3 DNA sequence: TGTGCCAGCAGCTTGCCGGGACAGGACTACGAGCAGTACTTC. The V gene is TRBV4-1, the J gene TRBJ2-7; 8 nucleotides align to TRBD1. The germline V gene has CDR1 MGHRA and CDR2 YSYEKL. The CDR3 has 14 residues.

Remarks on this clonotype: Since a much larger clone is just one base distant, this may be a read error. The CDR3: CAISLDRGSGDTQYF. Written as DNA, the CDR3 is TGTGCCATCAGCTTAGACAGGGGGTCAGGAGATACGCAGTATTTT. The V and J genes are TRBV13 and TRBJ2-3, with 9 bases aligning to TRBD1. The CDR3 extends over 15 amino acids. The germline gives CDR1 PRHDT, CDR2 FYEKMQ (reference sequence).

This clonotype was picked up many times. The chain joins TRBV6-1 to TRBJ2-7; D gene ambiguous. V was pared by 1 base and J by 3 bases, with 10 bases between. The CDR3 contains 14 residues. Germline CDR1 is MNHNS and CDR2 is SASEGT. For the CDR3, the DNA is TGTGCCAGCAGTGAAGTGAGTGGGAACTACGAGCAGTACTTC. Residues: CASSEVSGNYEQYF.

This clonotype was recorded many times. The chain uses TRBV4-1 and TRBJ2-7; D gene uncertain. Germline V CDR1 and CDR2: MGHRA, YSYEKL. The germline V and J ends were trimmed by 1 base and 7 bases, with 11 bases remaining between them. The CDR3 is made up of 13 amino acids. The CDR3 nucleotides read TGCGCCAGCAGCCAAGTCATTTCCCCGGAGCAGTACTTC. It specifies CASSQVISPEQYF.

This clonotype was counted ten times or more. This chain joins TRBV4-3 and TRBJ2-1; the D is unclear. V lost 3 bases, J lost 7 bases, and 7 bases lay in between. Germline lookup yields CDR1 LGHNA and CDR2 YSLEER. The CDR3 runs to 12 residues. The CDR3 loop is CASSQLGNEQFF. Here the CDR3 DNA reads TGCGCCAGCAGCCAGCTAGGAAATGAGCAGTTCTTC.

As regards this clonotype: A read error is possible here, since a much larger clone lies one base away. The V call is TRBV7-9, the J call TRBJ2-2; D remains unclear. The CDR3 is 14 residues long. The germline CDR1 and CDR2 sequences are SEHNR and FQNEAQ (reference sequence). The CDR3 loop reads CASGLTTGSGELFF. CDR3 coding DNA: TGTGCCAGCGGCTTAACGACCGGGTCCGGGGAGCTGTTTTTT.

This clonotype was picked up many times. Here the CDR3 DNA reads TGTGCCAGCTCACCAAACCCGCCGAACACTGAAGCTTTCTTT. This translates into CASSPNPPNTEAFF. This chain joins TRBV18 and TRBJ1-1; D is unclear. The germline gives CDR1 KGHSH, CDR2 LQKENI. This CDR3 is built from 14 residues. The V end lost 2 bases, the J end lost 1 base, and 8 bases lay between the germline ends.

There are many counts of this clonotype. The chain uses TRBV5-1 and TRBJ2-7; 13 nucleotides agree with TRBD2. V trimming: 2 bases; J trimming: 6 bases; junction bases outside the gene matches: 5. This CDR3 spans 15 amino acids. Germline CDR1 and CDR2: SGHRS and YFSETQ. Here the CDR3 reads CASSFWTSGGGEQYF. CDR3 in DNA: TGCGCCAGCAGCTTCTGGACTAGCGGGGGAGGCGAGCAGTACTTC.

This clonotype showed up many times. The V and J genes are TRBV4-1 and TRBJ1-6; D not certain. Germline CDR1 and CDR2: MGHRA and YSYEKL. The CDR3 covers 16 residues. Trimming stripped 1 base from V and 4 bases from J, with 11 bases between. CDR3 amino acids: CASSQADTKYNSPLHF. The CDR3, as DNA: TGCGCCAGCAGCCAAGCTGACACGAAATATAATTCACCCCTCCACTTT.